These 7 T cell receptor beta chains came from one sample sequenced in a study of Ad26.COV2.S vaccination and SARS-CoV-2 variants. The data were produced by immunoSEQ multiplex PCR, yet TCRdb's version contains in-frame clones alone and is incomplete. The table records more than 300,000 clones, around 88% of them present only once. Documented treatment: around 19 received Ad26.COV2.S at low or high dose, single or two shots; a few received placebo; per-sample allocation not given. It was on day 63 after the first vaccine or placebo injection that samples were taken. The specimen comprised peripheral blood, sampled in a trial of Ad26.COV2.S vaccine versus placebo. The receptors shown here come from a person between 18 and 59 years old who received the Ad26.COV2.S COVID-19 vaccine or a placebo.

This clone was found once. This chain uses TRBV18 with TRBJ1-1; the D is unclear. V lost 2 bases and J lost 2, with 3 bases in between. CDR1 and CDR2 (germline): KGHSH, LQKENI. CDR3 length equals 12 residues. The CDR3 DNA follows: TGTGCCAGCTCACCAAGAAACACTGAAGCTTTCTTT. The encoded protein is CASSPRNTEAFF.

CDR3 region: CASSIEAGVGGLSEKLFF. The DNA for the CDR3 is TGTGCCAGTAGTATCGAGGCCGGGGTTGGGGGACTATCGGAAAAACTGTTTTTT. V gene TRBV19 combines with J gene TRBJ1-4, with a tentative D call TRBD1 (5 bases). Germline-derived CDR1 and CDR2 are LNHDA and SQIVND (reference sequence). The CDR3 has 18 amino acids. Trimming shortened V by 3 bases and J by 8 bases, and 25 bases separated the two germline ends.

V is TRBV5-6 and J is TRBJ2-3; 10 nucleotides match TRBD2. The ends lost 0 bases at V and 3 bases at J; junction bases unmatched: 4. The CDR3 contains 16 residues. Germline V gene lookup returns CDR1 SGHDT and CDR2 YYEEEE. CDR3 nucleotides: TGTGCCAGCAGCTTGGGAGCGGGAGGGTGGACAGATACGCAGTATTTT. Encoded protein: CASSLGAGGWTDTQYF.

J is TRBJ2-5 and V is TRBV12-3 or TRBV12-4; D perhaps matches TRBD1 (5 bases). V shed 5 bases and J shed 1 base, with 8 bases lying between them. CDR3 length: 13 residues. The DNA for the CDR3 is TGTGCCAGCAGTCGCGACAGCCAAGAGACCCAGTACTTC. Translation: CASSRDSQETQYF.

J is TRBJ1-4 and V is TRBV19, with 7 bases aligning to TRBD1. Per germline, CDR1 LNHDA and CDR2 SQIVND (reference sequence). The CDR3 is made up of 15 amino acids. The V and J ends lost 4 bases and 8 bases, in that order; junction bases with no gene match: 10. CDR3 coding DNA: TGTGCCAGTAGTAACGAAACAGGGGTGAGCGAAAAACTGTTTTTT. Amino acids: CASSNETGVSEKLFF.

A note on this clone: This same CDR3 is encoded by further DNA sequences in the sample. V gene TRBV30 combines with J gene TRBJ1-6; 7 bases align to TRBD1. The CDR3 is 12 amino acids. The V gene's germline CDR1 is GTSNPN and CDR2 SVGIG (reference sequence). V lost 1 base to trimming and J lost 10 bases; unmatched junction nucleotides: 1. The CDR3, as DNA: TGTGCCTGGAGTGACAGGGGATCACCCCTCCACTTT. Amino acid sequence: CAWSDRGSPLHF.

This chain joins TRBV9 and TRBJ1-1; TRBD1 agrees at 8 bases. Trimming took 3 bases from V and 6 from J; bases not matched to a gene: 7. The CDR3 loop spans 14 amino acids. CDR1 and CDR2 from the germline V gene are SGDLS and YYNGEE. CDR3 sequence: CASSALTGDSEAFF. The CDR3 DNA reads as TGTGCCAGCAGCGCCCTGACAGGGGACTCTGAAGCTTTCTTT.